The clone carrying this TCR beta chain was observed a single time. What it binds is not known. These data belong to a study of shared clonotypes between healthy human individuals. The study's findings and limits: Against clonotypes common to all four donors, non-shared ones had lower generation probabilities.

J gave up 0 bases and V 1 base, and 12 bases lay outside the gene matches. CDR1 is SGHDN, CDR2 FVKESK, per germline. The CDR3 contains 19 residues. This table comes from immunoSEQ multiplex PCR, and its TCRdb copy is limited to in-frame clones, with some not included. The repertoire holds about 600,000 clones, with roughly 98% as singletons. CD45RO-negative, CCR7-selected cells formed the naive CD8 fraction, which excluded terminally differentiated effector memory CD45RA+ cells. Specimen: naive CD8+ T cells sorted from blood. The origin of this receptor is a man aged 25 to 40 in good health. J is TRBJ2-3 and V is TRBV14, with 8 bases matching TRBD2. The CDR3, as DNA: TGTGCCAGCAGCCAAGCCCACCGTCCACTAGCGGAGAGCACAGATACGCAGTATTTT. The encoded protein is CASSQAHRPLAESTDTQYF.